Presented here are 25 T cell receptor beta chains from one specimen sequenced in a study of early T cells in non-severe SARS-CoV-2 infection. TCRdb fed the 5' RACE reads into MiXCR, producing one record per CDR3 protein. The sample includes tens of thousands of distinct CDR3 sequences, around an eighth of them seen just once. Input material: whole blood. All receptors derive from an adult who was a healthcare worker with PCR-confirmed SARS-CoV-2 infection or an uninfected control (not recorded which).

A few counts support this clonotype. The chain combines TRBV15 with TRBJ2-3, with TRBD2 identical over 9 bases. Germline lookup yields CDR1 LNHNV and CDR2 YYDKDF (reference sequence). CDR3 length: 15 amino acids. V shed 5 bases, J shed 1 base, and the junction held 4 bases outside the gene matches. CDR3 residues: CATSPRTSGTDTQYF. The CDR3 DNA sequence: TGTGCCACCAGCCCGCGGACTAGCGGCACAGATACGCAGTATTTT. Supplemented by reference TRBV15 and TRBJ2-3, the full variable domain reads DAMVIQNPRYQVTQFGKPVTLSCSQTLNHNVMYWYQQKSSQAPKLLFHYYDKDFNNEADTPDNFQSRRPNTSFCFLDIRSPGLGDTAMYLCATSPRTSGTDTQYFGPGTRLTVL.

This chain links TRBV29-1 with TRBJ2-3, with D perhaps matching TRBD1 or TRBD2 (5 bases each). V was cut by 6 bases and J by 4 bases, with 11 bases left in between. Per the germline V gene, CDR1 is SQVTM and CDR2 is ANQGSEA. The length of the CDR3 is 12 residues. DNA for the CDR3: TGCAGCGTCACCGGGACCCCAGATACGCAGTATTTT. Its protein is CSVTGTPDTQYF.

This clonotype was observed many times. This rearrangement joins TRBV28 to TRBJ1-4; 7 bases map to TRBD1. The J segment lost 5 bases and the V segment lost 5 bases, leaving 8 bases of the junction unmatched. From germline, CDR1 is MDHEN and CDR2 SYDVKM. The CDR3 length is 15 residues. The CDR3 nucleotides are TGTGCCAGCAGTCACGCTTGGGACAGAAATGAAAAACTGTTTTTT. Protein: CASSHAWDRNEKLFF.

This clonotype was picked up many times. The J gene is TRBJ1-1, the V gene TRBV7-9, with D possibly matching TRBD1 (5 bases). Trimming took off 3 bases at V and 8 bases at J, with 16 bases between the two ends. The CDR3 runs 14 residues. Germline V gene sequence: CDR1 SEHNR, CDR2 FQNEAQ (reference sequence). CDR3 residues: CASSFQPRDGEAFF. The CDR3 DNA is TGTGCCAGCAGCTTTCAACCCCGGGACGGCGAAGCTTTCTTT.

The table lists this clonotype with many counts. The rearrangement links TRBV12-3 or TRBV12-4 to TRBJ2-1; 10 bases match TRBD2. This CDR3 has 16 residues. J was trimmed by 7 bases and V by 1 base; bases with no gene match: 7. The CDR3 DNA is TGTGCCAGCAGTTTAGAGGCTAGCGGGAGTTTAAATGAGCAGTTCTTC. This codes for CASSLEASGSLNEQFF.

This clonotype was observed a handful of times. The junction departs from germline at one end; a sequencing error may be responsible. The chain uses TRBV7-9 and TRBJ2-7; possibly TRBD2 for D (7 bases). This CDR3 is 14 amino acids long. Germline V gene sequence: CDR1 SEHNR, CDR2 FQNEAQ (reference sequence). The CDR3 DNA reads as TGTGTCAGCACCATCAATCAGGGGACTATCGAGCAGTACTTC. Its protein product is CVSTINQGTIEQYF. Complete variable domain (other parts from reference TRBV7-9 and TRBJ2-7): DTGVSQNPRHKITKRGQNVTFRCDPISEHNRLYWYRQTLGQGPEFLTYFQNEAQLEKSRLLSDRFSAERPKGSFSTLEIQRTEQGDSAMYLCVSTINQGTIEQYFGPGTRLTVT.

This clonotype was found many times. The chain links TRBV18 to TRBJ1-2, with D unresolved. Germline V gene lookup returns CDR1 KGHSH and CDR2 LQKENI. CDR3 size: 12 residues. V lost 3 bases to trimming and J lost 1 base, with 3 bases between them. This CDR3 is CASSPNNYGYTF. DNA for the CDR3: TGTGCCAGCTCACCGAATAACTATGGCTACACCTTC.

This clonotype has at least ten counts. The chain has TRBV7-9 and TRBJ1-2; D call uncertain. The CDR3 has 13 amino acids. In germline, CDR1 is SEHNR, CDR2 FQNEAQ (reference sequence). V was pared by 2 bases and J by 4 bases, with 8 bases between. The CDR3 sequence: CASSLYSTYGYTF. CDR3 DNA sequence: TGTGCCAGCAGCTTATACTCTACCTATGGCTACACCTTC.

At least ten counts were recorded for this clonotype. CDR3 protein: CASSQDIRQPGANVLTF. The CDR3 nucleotides are TGCGCCAGCAGCCAAGATATCCGACAGCCTGGGGCCAACGTCCTGACTTTC. This rearrangement joins TRBV4-3 to TRBJ2-6, with D possibly being TRBD1 (5 bases). With 0 bases removed from V and 2 bases from J, the gap between germline ends came to 11 bases. The CDR3 has 17 amino acids. Germline V gene sequence: CDR1 LGHNA, CDR2 YSLEER.

This clonotype was recorded at least ten times. The chain combines TRBV7-8 with TRBJ2-2, with D possibly being TRBD1 (5 bases). V lost 5 bases and J lost 1, with 11 bases in between. The CDR3 totals 15 residues. Germline CDR1 reads SGHVS; CDR2 reads FQNEAQ. In DNA, the CDR3 is TGTGCCAGCAGCCACAGGCGCCTGAACACCGGGGAGCTGTTTTTT. Translated, it gives CASSHRRLNTGELFF.

The CDR3: CAIGGTGDQPQHF. The CDR3, as DNA: TGTGCCATCGGAGGGACAGGGGATCAGCCCCAGCATTTT. This chain connects TRBV10-3 to TRBJ1-5; TRBD1 aligns across 10 bases. V lost 8 bases and J lost 5; bases outside the gene matches: 3. Germline values: CDR1 ENHRY, CDR2 SYGVKD. The CDR3 length is 13 residues.

This clonotype was recorded at least ten times. CDR3 coding DNA: TGTGCCAGCAAGGGGAGCTCCTACGAGCAGTACTTC. This translates into CASKGSSYEQYF. The rearrangement uses TRBV6-6 and TRBJ2-7; D possibly uses TRBD1 or TRBD2 (5 bases each). This CDR3 is 12 amino acids long. Trimming removed 7 bases from V and 0 bases from J, with 7 bases in between. CDR1 MNHNY and CDR2 SVGAGI come from the germline V gene (reference sequence).

This clonotype appeared many times. The chain recombines TRBV10-2 with TRBJ2-3; D is perhaps TRBD1 (6 bases). From germline, CDR1 is WSHSY and CDR2 SAAADI. CDR3 length: 13 amino acids. Trimming left V 4 bases short and J 4 bases short, with 9 bases between. The CDR3 region is CASSGRGSDTQYF. In DNA, the CDR3 is TGCGCCAGCAGTGGTAGGGGGTCAGATACGCAGTATTTT.

Ten or more counts support this clonotype. The rearrangement links TRBV11-2 to TRBJ1-4; D is unclear. Trimming shortened V by 5 bases and J by 8 bases, and 18 bases separated the two germline ends. The CDR3 runs 15 residues. Germline V gives CDR1 SGHAT, CDR2 FQNNGV. CDR3 nucleotides: TGTGCCAGCAGCCCAGTTCGAGTGAGTCGGGAAAAACTGTTTTTT. Amino acids: CASSPVRVSREKLFF.

The rearrangement links TRBV7-2 to TRBJ2-4; 7 nucleotides align to TRBD2. The CDR3 totals 12 residues. The germline V gene has CDR1 SGHTA and CDR2 FQGNSA. V lost 2 bases to trimming and J lost 12 bases; unmatched junction nucleotides: 4. This CDR3 is CASSLTPGGQYF. CDR3 coding DNA: TGTGCCAGCAGCTTAACCCCGGGGGGTCAGTACTTC.

This clonotype was observed many times. The chain is built from TRBV7-8 and TRBJ1-2; D gene unclear. Trimming cost V 3 bases and J 0 bases, with 11 bases left between them. CDR1 and CDR2 from the germline V gene are SGHVS and FQNEAQ. CDR3 size: 15 residues. The CDR3 bases are TGTGCCAGCAGCTTGGGCCAGACGACTAACTATGGCTACACCTTC. Translated, it gives CASSLGQTTNYGYTF.

This clonotype has more than one count but fewer than ten. The rearrangement uses TRBV27 and TRBJ2-1; 11 bases map to TRBD2. CDR1 and CDR2 (germline): MNHEY, SMNVEV (reference sequence). This CDR3 region has 16 residues. V shed 4 bases and J 8 bases; nucleotides not matched to a gene: 10. The DNA of the CDR3 is TGTGCCAGCAGTTCCCACGGGACTAGCGGTGATGATGAGCAGTTCTTC. It is translated as CASSSHGTSGDDEQFF.

CDR3 bases: TGTGCCAGCAGCTTAGGGAGGGAAGACGGGGCTTTCTTT. The encoded protein is CASSLGREDGAFF. The gene calls are TRBV7-2 and TRBJ1-1; D not resolved. Germline V gene sequence: CDR1 SGHTA, CDR2 FQGNSA. The CDR3 runs 13 residues. V was pared by 1 base and J by 11 bases, with 14 bases between.

In DNA form, the CDR3 reads TGTGCCAGCAGCCCCACAGGGGACTTCTATGGCTACACCTTC. It yields the protein CASSPTGDFYGYTF. The chain carries TRBV7-9 and TRBJ1-2; 7 bases map to TRBD1. The CDR3 is made up of 14 amino acids. Germline lookup yields CDR1 SEHNR and CDR2 FQNEAQ (reference sequence). J lost 4 bases, V lost 5 bases, and 7 bases had no gene match.

This clonotype was counted at least ten times. CDR3 amino acids: CASSTNTGELFF. CDR3 nucleotide sequence: TGTGCCAGCAGTACCAACACCGGGGAGCTGTTTTTT. This rearrangement joins TRBV7-9 to TRBJ2-2; no definite D call. This CDR3 region has 12 residues. Trimming cost V 6 bases and J 2 bases, with 4 bases left between them. The germline gives CDR1 SEHNR, CDR2 FQNEAQ (reference sequence).

This clonotype was seen only a few times. The chain joins TRBV20-1 to TRBJ2-1; 8 positions match TRBD1. CDR1 and CDR2 from the germline V gene are DFQATT and SNEGSKA (reference sequence). Unmatched junction bases numbered 5, after V lost 7 bases and J lost 9 bases. The CDR3 totals 11 residues. The CDR3 DNA reads TGCAGTGTACAGGGGGAACCTGAGCAGTTCTTC. It encodes CSVQGEPEQFF.

The chain carries TRBV6-6 and TRBJ1-1; D is ambiguous. CDR1 and CDR2 (germline): MNHNY, SVGAGI (reference sequence). V was trimmed by 7 bases and J by 2 bases, leaving 11 bases between them. The CDR3 has 13 amino acids. The DNA for the CDR3 is TGTGCCAGCAAAGGGTCAGTTAACACTGAAGCTTTCTTT. Its protein product is CASKGSVNTEAFF.

This clonotype has just a few counts. This chain joins TRBV3-1 and TRBJ2-7, with 8 nucleotides matching TRBD1. Germline loops: CDR1 LGHDT, CDR2 YNNKEL (reference sequence). This CDR3 region has 13 residues. The ends lost 3 bases at V and 6 bases at J; junction bases unmatched: 4. The CDR3 loop is CASSHSTGVEQYF. The CDR3 region has the DNA TGTGCCAGCAGCCACTCGACAGGGGTCGAGCAGTACTTC.

In its sample, this clonotype was seen many times. The V and J genes are TRBV7-2 and TRBJ1-6; no reliable D call. This CDR3 comprises 12 residues. CDR1 is SGHTA, CDR2 FQGNSA, per germline. V was trimmed by 2 bases and J by 5 bases, leaving 1 base between them. The CDR3 sequence is CASSLNNSPLHF. The CDR3 DNA is TGTGCCAGCAGCTTAAATAATTCACCCCTCCACTTT.

This chain connects TRBV19 to TRBJ2-6; maybe TRBD1 (5 bases). Trimming took 5 bases from V and 0 from J, leaving 11 bases between them. Germline assignment: CDR1 LNHDA and CDR2 SQIVND (reference sequence). This CDR3 contains 16 residues. The CDR3 DNA follows: TGTGCCAGTAGTGCGGACGGACACTCTGGGGCCAACGTCCTGACTTTC. Translated, it gives CASSADGHSGANVLTF.